A selection of T cell receptor beta chains follows, all from one sample in a study of T cell changes during pregnancy in multiple sclerosis. TCRdb's table, derived via immunoSEQ multiplex PCR, lists solely in-frame clones and lacks some. The table shows more than 15,000 clones, with 80% to 90% occurring only once. Sequences were derived from CD8+ T cells from peripheral blood mononuclear cells, sampled in the second trimester of pregnancy. These TCRs come from a female donor in good health, enrolled as a control in a pregnancy study. CDR3s include the opening cysteine and the closing phenylalanine or tryptophan.

V: TRBV9
J: TRBJ2-1
CDR3: CASSGGRVVEQFF

V: TRBV2
J: TRBJ2-3
CDR3: CASLQGAMDTQYF

V: TRBV9
J: TRBJ2-7
CDR3: CASSVAGTNSYEQYF

V: TRBV6-6
J: TRBJ2-1
CDR3: CVTSGALNEQFF

V: TRBV5-6
J: TRBJ2-3
CDR3: CASSLSGAGDTQYF

V: TRBV9
J: TRBJ2-1
CDR3: CASSPDRGEQFF

V: TRBV9
J: TRBJ1-2
CDR3: CASINGYTF

V: TRBV7-8
J: TRBJ1-1
CDR3: CASSLGTTEAFF

V: TRBV4-3
J: TRBJ2-7
CDR3: CASSQGAGAYEQYF

V: TRBV29-1
J: TRBJ1-2
CDR3: CSALGQDHGYTF

V: TRBV11-1
J: TRBJ1-6
CDR3: CASSRTGNSSPLHF

V: TRBV2
J: TRBJ2-2
CDR3: CATYVANTGELFF

V: TRBV4-1
J: TRBJ2-1
CDR3: CASTTSGGARREQFF

V: TRBV6-6
J: TRBJ1-4
CDR3: CASTPGQGGGKLFF

V: TRBV7-2
J: TRBJ2-7
CDR3: CASSLTPTRGVYEQYF

V: TRBV7-9
J: TRBJ2-1
CDR3: CASSFMGRMNNEQFF

V: TRBV25-1
J: TRBJ2-3
CDR3: CASRVQLAGLDSTQYF

V: TRBV6-5
J: TRBJ2-2
CDR3: CASSYDGGRTGELFF

V: TRBV5-6
J: TRBJ1-1
CDR3: CASSLRGTGTEAFF

V: TRBV6-1
J: TRBJ1-5
CDR3: CASNGQPQHF

V: TRBV28
J: TRBJ2-3
CDR3: CASSFAVIPTDTQYF

V: TRBV9
J: TRBJ2-3
CDR3: CASSHPKVGPSTDTQYF

V: TRBV4-3
J: TRBJ2-1
CDR3: CASSQDETLAGGLYNEQFF

V: TRBV9
J: TRBJ1-1
CDR3: CASSADHRGRGMNTEAFF

V: TRBV4-3
J: TRBJ2-1
CDR3: CASSQEADSYNEQFF

V: TRBV11-2
J: TRBJ2-3
CDR3: CASSLEGAGGFTDTQYF

V: TRBV14
J: TRBJ1-2
CDR3: CASSRPGGLGYTF

V: TRBV21-1
J: TRBJ1-2
CDR3: CASSKSGQGDYGYTF

V: TRBV27
J: TRBJ1-1
CDR3: CASSLSPGNTEAFF

V: TRBV19
J: TRBJ2-2
CDR3: CATLKEVNTGELFF

V: TRBV4-1
J: TRBJ2-1
CDR3: CASSQDGGTGVEQFF

V: TRBV29-1
J: TRBJ1-1
CDR3: CSVEDTNTEAFF

V: TRBV29-1
J: TRBJ1-5
CDR3: CSVAGQGANQPQHF

V: TRBV5-6
J: TRBJ2-3
CDR3: CASSLAGNGVTDTQYF

V: TRBV13
J: TRBJ1-2
CDR3: CASSNRGNYGYTF

V: TRBV7-9
J: TRBJ1-2
CDR3: CASSHTGNYGYTF

V: TRBV27
J: TRBJ2-2
CDR3: CASSGGGHTGELFF

V: TRBV30
J: TRBJ2-3
CDR3: CAWTDRDRGFPSITDTQYF

V: TRBV19
J: TRBJ2-5
CDR3: CASSILLAGGKETQYF

V: TRBV27
J: TRBJ2-6
CDR3: CASNISGANVLTF

V: TRBV7-9
J: TRBJ1-5
CDR3: CASSSTGIWTNQPQHF

V: TRBV7-9
J: TRBJ2-3
CDR3: CASSPRRALTGSFADTQYF

V: TRBV18
J: TRBJ1-2
CDR3: CASFGGTGVYGYTF

V: TRBV6-5
J: TRBJ1-1
CDR3: CASTVQSYEAFF

V: TRBV15
J: TRBJ1-1
CDR3: CATSRETGFEAFF